The present TCR beta chain was sequenced within a study of early T cells in non-severe SARS-CoV-2 infection. Study details: Chains stayed unpaired after sequencing of bulk RNA from unsorted whole blood.

Molecules of cDNA were individually given unique molecular identifiers that were attached to them. TCRdb used MiXCR to reprocess the 5' RACE reads, holding one entry per CDR3 protein. The sample has around 37,000 distinct CDR3 sequences, about 10% seen once. This clonotype was picked up one time. Its antigen remains unidentified. General study results and limits: Anti-spike CD8 specificities were favored by VDJdb matching, whose results missed private and CD4 specificities.

The CDR3 runs 15 residues. The ends lost 5 bases at V and 9 bases at J; junction bases unmatched: 7. Germline V lookup: CDR1 SGHVS, CDR2 FNYEAQ. V and J are TRBV7-6 and TRBJ2-1; 13 bases match TRBD2. Material: whole blood. This TCR was recovered from an adult who was a healthcare worker with PCR-confirmed SARS-CoV-2 infection or an uninfected control (not recorded which). This chain's CDR3 is CASSTTSGGAFEQFF. CDR3 nucleotide sequence: TGTGCCAGCAGCACCACTAGCGGGGGGGCCTTTGAGCAGTTCTTC.